Below are 27 T cell receptor beta chains sequenced from a single sample in a study of blood T cells in healthy people across ages. Sample-barcoded 5' priming and a J-beta primer mix drove a second PCR of about 7 to 11 cycles. TCRdb ran MiXCR on the 5' RACE reads and lists one entry per CDR3 protein. The data show approximately 800,000 distinct CDR3 sequences, 35% to 40% seen once. The specimen sequenced was blood. These receptors came from a man between 18 and 35 years old in good health.

As for this clonotype: A much larger clone sits a single nucleotide away, making a read error possible. The V call is TRBV9, the J call TRBJ1-2; tentatively, D is TRBD1 (5 bases). Germline lookup yields CDR1 SGDLS and CDR2 YYNGEE. The CDR3 extends over 15 amino acids. CDR3 region: CVSSVDVTANYGYTF. DNA for the CDR3: TGTGTCAGCAGCGTAGATGTGACAGCGAACTATGGCTACACCTTC.

This chain uses TRBV7-2 with TRBJ2-3, with TRBD2 matching over 14 bases. The germline V gene encodes CDR1 SGHTA and CDR2 FQGNSA. The CDR3 extends over 18 amino acids. V shed 1 base and J 6 bases; nucleotides not matched to a gene: 9. In DNA, the CDR3 is TGTGCCAGCAGCTTAGTCTCGACTAGCGGGGGGGTGCCGGATACGCAGTATTTT. Amino acid sequence: CASSLVSTSGGVPDTQYF.

On this clonotype itself: A clone one base away is much larger, so this may be a read error. The chain has TRBV4-2 and TRBJ2-7, with D possibly TRBD2 on 5 matching bases. Looked up from germline, CDR1 is LGHNA and CDR2 is YNFKEQ. V was cut by 2 bases and J by 0 bases, with 20 bases left in between. The CDR3 spans 18 residues. CDR3: CASSQSLSRRTTSYEQYF. The CDR3 DNA reads as TGTGCCAGCAGCCAATCCCTCTCGAGGAGGACGACCTCCTACGAGCAGTACTTC.

This clonotype was observed many times. This chain connects TRBV6-6 to TRBJ2-3, with D maybe TRBD1 (6 bases). The CDR3 is 14 amino acids. The ends were cut back, 6 bases at V and 2 bases at J, with 12 bases in the middle. Germline loops: CDR1 MNHNY, CDR2 SVGAGI (reference sequence). The CDR3 sequence is CASRLQGSTDTQYF. CDR3 coding DNA: TGTGCCAGCAGACTACAGGGTTCCACAGATACGCAGTATTTT.

This clonotype has a handful of counts. This rearrangement joins TRBV6-6 to TRBJ2-2; TRBD1 might be the D (5 bases). This CDR3 contains 14 residues. Germline loops: CDR1 MNHNY, CDR2 SVGAGI (reference sequence). Trimming cost V 6 bases and J 5 bases, with 13 bases left between them. The CDR3 spells CASRVGLETGELFF. As DNA, the CDR3 is TGTGCCAGCAGGGTGGGGCTGGAAACCGGGGAGCTGTTTTTT.

The chain combines TRBV20-1 with TRBJ2-1, with D possibly TRBD2 on 6 matching bases. Germline V gives CDR1 DFQATT, CDR2 SNEGSKA (reference sequence). V dropped 5 bases and J dropped 13 bases, with 21 bases sitting between them. The CDR3 has 13 amino acids. This CDR3 is CSAGQTRGETQFF. CDR3 bases: TGCAGTGCTGGCCAGACTAGAGGGGAGACCCAGTTCTTC.

Notes on this clonotype: This may be a read error, as it is one base from a much larger clone. V and J are TRBV29-1 and TRBJ2-3; D is undetermined. V lost 3 bases to trimming and J lost 2 bases, with 9 bases between them. The CDR3 contains 13 residues. CDR1 is SQVTM, CDR2 ANQGSEA, per germline. CDR3 sequence (DNA): TGCAGCGTTGATTCGATTAACACAGATACGCAGTATTTT. This sequence encodes CSVDSINTDTQYF.

This clonotype has a single count. The chain couples TRBV10-3 to TRBJ1-2; D remains unclear. This CDR3 is 13 amino acids long. V lost 7 bases, J lost 4 bases, and 13 bases lay in between. Per germline, CDR1 ENHRY and CDR2 SYGVKD. CDR3 nucleotides: TGTGCCATCAAGGCCACTGGAGGCTATGGCTACACCTTC. It codes for CAIKATGGYGYTF.

Worth noting for this clonotype: A much larger clone sits a single nucleotide away, making a read error possible. The chain combines TRBV25-1 with TRBJ1-2; possible D gene TRBD1, 5 bases. Germline lookup yields CDR1 MGHDK and CDR2 SYGVNS. The CDR3 totals 14 residues. The CDR3 DNA reads as TGTACCAGCTACACTCCGGGACCGCCTCGGGGCTACACCTTC. Translating it yields CTSYTPGPPRGYTF.

This clonotype was detected only a few times. The chain carries TRBV7-9 and TRBJ2-1; D gene ambiguous. Per germline, CDR1 SEHNR and CDR2 FQNEAQ (reference sequence). V was cut by 1 base and J by 7 bases, with 8 bases left in between. The CDR3 has 13 residues. CDR3 bases: TGTGCCAGCAGCTTAGACGGGTGGAATGAGCAGTTCTTC. Translated: CASSLDGWNEQFF.

This clonotype showed up many times. V is TRBV20-1 and J is TRBJ1-5; 7 nucleotides agree with TRBD1. The CDR3 is 14 amino acids. Per germline, CDR1 DFQATT and CDR2 SNEGSKA (reference sequence). J lost 0 bases, V lost 4 bases, and 3 bases had no gene match. CDR3 coding DNA: TGCAGTGCTACACAGGGGTATAGCAATCAGCCCCAGCATTTT. Its protein product is CSATQGYSNQPQHF.

This clonotype was found a few times. V usage is TRBV7-2 and J usage is TRBJ2-2; D call uncertain. This CDR3 contains 15 residues. In germline, CDR1 is SGHTA, CDR2 FQGNSA. The V and J ends lost 1 base and 0 bases respectively, with 6 bases between them. This CDR3 reads CASSLVWSNTGELFF. In DNA, the CDR3 is TGTGCCAGCAGCTTAGTCTGGTCGAACACCGGGGAGCTGTTTTTT.

This clonotype was counted only a few times. The chain joins TRBV20-1 to TRBJ2-5; a possible D gene is TRBD2 (5 bases). CDR1 and CDR2 (germline): DFQATT, SNEGSKA (reference sequence). This CDR3 comprises 13 residues. The V and J ends lost 7 bases and 4 bases respectively, with 16 bases between them. The CDR3 sequence: CSVRVSGRETQYF. As DNA, the CDR3 is TGCAGTGTGAGGGTGTCAGGACGAGAGACCCAGTACTTC.

As regards this clonotype: Being one base from a much bigger clone, this may be a read error. The V gene is TRBV6-5, the J gene TRBJ1-5, with D possibly matching TRBD1 (6 bases). The end of the DNA fits TRBJ2-3 better, so the J call may be wrong. The CDR3 covers 13 residues. Germline CDR1 MNHEY, CDR2 SVGAGI. The CDR3, as DNA: TGTGCCAGCGGCCTAACAGGGCATCAGCCCCAGTATTTT. Its protein is CASGLTGHQPQYF.

The chain employs TRBV7-2 and TRBJ2-1; possibly TRBD1 for D (6 bases). The germline V gene encodes CDR1 SGHTA and CDR2 FQGNSA. V dropped 2 bases and J dropped 13 bases, with 24 bases sitting between them. The CDR3 loop spans 16 amino acids. The CDR3 bases are TGTGCCAGCAGCTTACACCGCAGCTTATCAGGGGAGACCCAGTTCTTC. Protein: CASSLHRSLSGETQFF.

As regards this clonotype: Germline is not matched at one junction end, which may reflect a read error. The chain employs TRBV7-2 and TRBJ2-4; D is undetermined. The CDR3 has 13 residues. Germline-derived CDR1 and CDR2 are SGHTA and FQGNSA. CDR3 bases: TGTGTCAGCAGCCAGGCGACGGGCTACGGGCAGTACTTC. It yields the protein CVSSQATGYGQYF.

This clonotype was seen repeatedly, ten times or more. The chain joins TRBV5-1 to TRBJ1-2; weak D call: TRBD1 (6 bases). Trimming left V 2 bases short and J 8 bases short, with 10 bases between. Germline values: CDR1 SGHRS, CDR2 YFSETQ. CDR3 size: 12 residues. CDR3 residues: CASSLSGEGYTF. The DNA for the CDR3 is TGCGCCAGCAGCTTATCAGGGGAAGGCTACACCTTC. Variable domain in full (rest from reference TRBV5-1 and TRBJ1-2): KAGVTQTPRYLIKTRGQQVTLSCSPISGHRSVSWYQQTPGQGLQFLFEYFSETQRNKGNFPGRFSGRQFSNSRSEMNVSTLELGDSALYLCASSLSGEGYTFGSGTRLTVV.

V is TRBV20-1 and J is TRBJ2-1; D may be TRBD2 (6 bases). V was clipped by 0 bases and J by 8 bases, with 17 bases between them. CDR3 length: 15 residues. Germline CDR1 DFQATT, CDR2 SNEGSKA (reference sequence). CDR3 coding DNA: TGCAGTGCTAGAGATGAGAGACTAGGGTTTTATGAGCAGTTCTTC. It encodes CSARDERLGFYEQFF.

This clonotype was observed a handful of times. This rearrangement joins TRBV12-3 or TRBV12-4 to TRBJ1-4; 9 bases map to TRBD1. The length of the CDR3 is 13 residues. Germline trimming cut 7 bases from V and 8 bases from J; bases unmatched to any gene: 5. This chain's CDR3 is CASTATGGEKLFF. Here the CDR3 DNA reads TGTGCCAGCACCGCGACAGGGGGGGAAAAACTGTTTTTT.

The genes are TRBV20-1 and TRBJ2-4, with D possibly being TRBD1 (6 bases). CDR3 length: 13 residues. The germline gives CDR1 DFQATT, CDR2 SNEGSKA (reference sequence). The V and J ends lost 5 bases and 8 bases respectively, with 16 bases between them. The CDR3 DNA reads TGCAGTGCTCTGGGGGCAGGGTTTGACATTCAGTACTTC. Its translation: CSALGAGFDIQYF.

This chain joins TRBV9 and TRBJ2-1, with a weak D call TRBD2 (7 bases). Germline CDR1 is SGDLS and CDR2 is YYNGEE. This CDR3 is built from 17 residues. The V and J ends lost 0 bases and 8 bases respectively, with 21 bases between them. This chain's CDR3 is CASSVAVGGAYLDEQFF. The CDR3, as DNA: TGTGCCAGCAGCGTAGCTGTGGGGGGGGCATATCTGGATGAGCAGTTCTTC.

The rearrangement uses TRBV5-1 and TRBJ1-1; D not resolved. V lost 5 bases and J lost 2, with 13 bases in between. The CDR3 spans 14 residues. CDR1 is SGHRS and CDR2 is YFSETQ in the germline V gene. CDR3 region: CASSWGTDNTEAFF. CDR3 nucleotides: TGCGCCAGCAGTTGGGGAACGGACAACACTGAAGCTTTCTTT.

The chain carries TRBV6-5 and TRBJ2-3; D not certain. Trimming left V 3 bases short and J 2 bases short, with 12 bases between. Germline V gives CDR1 MNHEY, CDR2 SVGAGI. The CDR3 sequence is 15 residues long. CDR3 DNA: TGTGCCAGCAGTTATCAACGGAGAGCCACAGATACGCAGTATTTT. Amino acid sequence: CASSYQRRATDTQYF.

Details on this clonotype: Sequence at one end of the junction differs from germline and may be a read error. The chain has TRBV7-2 and TRBJ2-5; TRBD1 matches at 7 bases. This CDR3 has 16 amino acids. The germline V gene has CDR1 SGHTA and CDR2 FQGNSA. The CDR3 is CASSSPDRTRQEIQYF. The CDR3, as DNA: TGTGCCAGCAGCTCCCCGGACAGGACCCGCCAAGAGATCCAGTACTTC.

This rearrangement joins TRBV4-2 to TRBJ1-5; TRBD1 aligns across 9 bases. V was pared by 0 bases and J by 7 bases, with 7 bases of the junction left unmatched. The CDR3 loop spans 16 amino acids. In germline, CDR1 is LGHNA, CDR2 YNFKEQ. CDR3: CASSQDVGQGEQPQHF. The CDR3 coding sequence is TGTGCCAGCAGCCAAGATGTGGGACAGGGTGAACAGCCCCAGCATTTT.

The genes are TRBV4-3 and TRBJ1-2, with D unresolved. Germline CDR1 reads LGHNA; CDR2 reads YSLEER. The CDR3 length is 13 residues. The V and J ends lost 4 bases and 2 bases respectively, with 8 bases between them. CDR3 region: CASSPNLNYGYTF. Written as DNA, the CDR3 is TGCGCCAGCAGCCCCAACCTAAACTATGGCTACACCTTC.

CDR3 loop: CASGGGGSVYEQFF. The CDR3 DNA is TGTGCCAGCGGGGGCGGGGGGTCGGTTTACGAGCAGTTCTTC. The chain uses TRBV12-3 or TRBV12-4 and TRBJ2-1; 8 bases are a match to TRBD2. V shed 8 bases and J 10 bases; nucleotides not matched to a gene: 13. The CDR3 has 14 residues.